The 31 T cell receptor beta chains reported below all come from one sample, sequenced in a study of breast tumors, draining lymph nodes, adjacent tissues. TCRdb passed the multiplex PCR reads through MiXCR, listing each CDR3 protein once. The data show about 21,000 distinct CDR3 sequences, roughly 58% seen once. Sequenced: breast tumor tissue. The receptors here all came from a female donor with breast cancer. Some clones in this sample may be carry-over from other donors' samples.

This clonotype was counted ten times or more. The J gene is TRBJ2-6, the V gene TRBV28; 8 positions agree with TRBD1. V shed 1 base and J 0 bases; nucleotides not matched to a gene: 11. This CDR3 spans 20 amino acids. Germline assignment: CDR1 MDHEN and CDR2 SYDVKM. The CDR3 loop reads CASSLSLGGQEPSGANVLTF. The DNA for the CDR3 is TGTGCCAGCAGTTTATCTCTGGGGGGACAGGAACCCTCTGGGGCCAACGTCCTGACTTTC.

The V call is TRBV13, the J call TRBJ1-1; a possible D gene is TRBD1 (5 bases). The CDR3 is 14 amino acids. CDR1 is PRHDT and CDR2 is FYEKMQ in the germline V gene (reference sequence). The V and J ends lost 5 bases and 1 base respectively, with 11 bases between them. CDR3 in DNA: TGTGCCAGCAGCCCCAGGGCCGGGAACACTGAAGCTTTCTTT. Its translation: CASSPRAGNTEAFF.

This clonotype was counted at least ten times. The CDR3 region has the DNA TGTGCCAGCAGGTCCAGGGAGGGCATTCAGTACTTC. It specifies CASRSREGIQYF. The V and J genes are TRBV6-6 and TRBJ2-4; 7 nucleotides line up with TRBD2. The CDR3 has 12 amino acids. CDR1 and CDR2 (germline): MNHNY, SVGAGI (reference sequence). The junction had 5 bases not matched to a gene; V was cut back by 6 bases and J by 9 bases.

The CDR3 DNA reads as TGTGCCAGCAGCGAAGGGGGTCGCAATGAGCAGTTCTTC. Its translation is CASSEGGRNEQFF. The chain employs TRBV9 and TRBJ2-1; a possible D gene is TRBD1 (6 bases). V shed 3 bases and J shed 6 bases, with 10 bases lying between them. CDR1 and CDR2 from the germline V gene are SGDLS and YYNGEE. This CDR3 is built from 13 residues.

This clonotype was recorded at least ten times. The V and J genes are TRBV20-1 and TRBJ2-1; 12 nucleotides align to TRBD2. Germline V gene data show CDR1 as DFQATT and CDR2 as SNEGSKA (reference sequence). The CDR3 runs to 17 residues. Trimming cost V 1 base and J 6 bases; bases outside gene matches: 10. The CDR3 here is CSARGWTSGMGGNEQFF. In DNA, the CDR3 is TGCAGTGCTAGAGGGTGGACTAGCGGGATGGGAGGCAATGAGCAGTTCTTC.

The table lists this clonotype with a few counts. V is TRBV29-1 and J is TRBJ1-1, with D perhaps matching TRBD1 (6 bases). CDR1 SQVTM and CDR2 ANQGSEA come from the germline V gene. This CDR3 contains 13 residues. V was trimmed by 6 bases and J by 4 bases, leaving 15 bases between them. The chain's CDR3 is CSVGNRGATEAFF. For the CDR3, the DNA is TGCAGCGTAGGAAATAGGGGGGCCACTGAAGCTTTCTTT.

This clonotype is classed as medium-sized. The rearrangement links TRBV20-1 to TRBJ1-5; tentatively, D is TRBD1 (5 bases). The V end was cut by 3 bases, the J end by 4 bases, with 16 bases between. The germline V gene encodes CDR1 DFQATT and CDR2 SNEGSKA (reference sequence). This CDR3 has 15 residues. This CDR3 reads CSARIFGTVNQPQHF. The CDR3 DNA reads as TGCAGTGCTAGGATTTTCGGGACCGTAAATCAGCCCCAGCATTTT.

There are many counts of this clonotype. The chain employs TRBV29-1 and TRBJ2-3; 9 bases match TRBD1. This CDR3 has 14 residues. Per the germline V gene, CDR1 is SQVTM and CDR2 is ANQGSEA. The J segment lost 2 bases and the V segment lost 4 bases, leaving 4 bases of the junction unmatched. The CDR3: CSVGTGGNTDTQYF. The CDR3 DNA reads TGCAGCGTTGGTACAGGGGGCAACACAGATACGCAGTATTTT.

This clonotype was observed at least ten times. The V gene is TRBV9, the J gene TRBJ2-1; 7 positions agree with TRBD2. The CDR3 sequence is 12 residues long. Germline V gene sequence: CDR1 SGDLS, CDR2 YYNGEE. J was trimmed by 9 bases and V by 2 bases; bases with no gene match: 2. CDR3 DNA sequence: TGTGCCAGCAGCGTGTTAGCGGGTGAGCAGTTCTTC. Encoded protein: CASSVLAGEQFF.

In its sample, this clonotype ranks as medium-sized. The V and J genes are TRBV5-1 and TRBJ1-2; 8 bases line up with TRBD1. The CDR3 spans 13 residues. V lost 4 bases to trimming and J lost 6 bases; unmatched junction nucleotides: 5. Germline-derived CDR1 and CDR2 are SGHRS and YFSETQ. This CDR3 is CASSLGTGDGYTF. In DNA form, the CDR3 reads TGCGCCAGCAGCCTAGGGACAGGCGATGGCTACACCTTC.

This clonotype occurred a few times. The chain has TRBV11-2 and TRBJ1-1; D possibly corresponds to TRBD1 (5 bases). The CDR3 runs to 15 residues. Trimming cost V 7 bases and J 6 bases, with 21 bases left between them. Germline assignment: CDR1 SGHAT and CDR2 FQNNGV. DNA for the CDR3: TGTGCCAGCACCTACTCCTCCCGGGGGGTGCCTGAAGCTTTCTTT. It codes for CASTYSSRGVPEAFF.

To note about this clonotype: Since a much larger clone is just one base distant, this may be a read error. The chain carries TRBV29-1 and TRBJ1-1; 9 bases match TRBD1. The CDR3 extends over 16 amino acids. Germline V CDR1 and CDR2: SQVTM, ANQGSEA. Trimming at V came to 5 bases and at J to 5 bases, leaving 15 bases not matched to a gene. In DNA form, the CDR3 reads TGCAGCGTTCAGTACAGCCCGGGACAGGGAGGTACTGAAGCTTTCTTT. This sequence encodes CSVQYSPGQGGTEAFF.

J is TRBJ1-4 and V is TRBV5-1; D possibly corresponds to TRBD1 (5 bases). Germline V gene lookup returns CDR1 SGHRS and CDR2 YFSETQ. V was shortened by 0 bases and J by 8 bases, with 11 bases between the two germline ends. This CDR3 is 14 amino acids long. The CDR3, as DNA: TGCGCCAGCAGCTTGGCTGGGGCGCGGGAAAAACTGTTTTTT. Protein: CASSLAGAREKLFF.

This clonotype was counted at least ten times. J is TRBJ1-2 and V is TRBV28; 10 bases agree with TRBD1. From germline, CDR1 is MDHEN and CDR2 SYDVKM. V lost 6 bases, J lost 8 bases, and 12 bases stayed unmatched. The CDR3 is 15 amino acids. CDR3: CASSNTGTGAPGYTF. CDR3 coding DNA: TGTGCCAGCAGCAATACCGGGACAGGGGCTCCGGGCTACACCTTC.

Comments on this clonotype: Here the CDR3 omits its conserved ending phenylalanine or tryptophan, so a read error is the likely source. Because the CDR3's place on the DNA is in doubt, the DNA is left out and the CDR3 is given as listed by TCRdb. The chain carries TRBV29-1 and TRBJ2-2; the table's D gene call, TRBD1, was not cross checked with the DNA. In germline, CDR1 is SQVTM, CDR2 ANQGSEA. The CDR3 length equals 8 residues, ends included. This CDR3 reads CSVPGQGL.

This chain joins TRBV24-1 and TRBJ1-2; possible D gene TRBD1, 5 bases. V shed 9 bases and J shed 1 base, with 14 bases lying between them. The CDR3 totals 14 residues. Germline assignment: CDR1 KGHDR and CDR2 SFDVKD. CDR3 sequence reads: CATRPGTDNYGYTF. In DNA form, the CDR3 reads TGTGCCACCCGACCTGGGACGGATAACTATGGCTACACCTTC.

This chain connects TRBV20-1 to TRBJ2-1, with 7 nucleotides matching TRBD2. CDR1 and CDR2 from the germline V gene are DFQATT and SNEGSKA (reference sequence). The V and J ends lost 3 bases and 8 bases, in that order; junction bases with no gene match: 10. This CDR3 contains 14 residues. CDR3 region: CSASPNGRSDEQFF. In nucleotides, the CDR3 is TGCAGTGCTAGCCCAAACGGGAGGTCGGATGAGCAGTTCTTC.

The sample holds many counts of this clonotype. This chain joins TRBV19 and TRBJ2-2, with 7 nucleotides matching TRBD2. The V segment lost 4 bases and the J segment 8 bases; nucleotides outside the gene matches: 13. Looked up from germline, CDR1 is LNHDA and CDR2 is SQIVND (reference sequence). The CDR3 totals 16 residues. The CDR3 region is CASSTSGVRGLGELFF. The CDR3 DNA reads as TGTGCCAGTAGTACCAGCGGGGTCCGCGGTTTGGGGGAGCTGTTTTTT.

By share, this clonotype counts as medium-sized. This rearrangement joins TRBV30 to TRBJ2-7, with D tentatively TRBD2 (6 bases). The CDR3 is 13 residues long. Germline V gene sequence: CDR1 GTSNPN, CDR2 SVGIG (reference sequence). V lost 2 bases to trimming and J lost 13 bases, with 21 bases between them. CDR3 amino acids: CAWSKGSGRILYF. Here the CDR3 DNA reads TGTGCCTGGAGTAAGGGTTCCGGGAGAATTTTATACTTC. Complete variable domain (other parts from reference TRBV30 and TRBJ2-7): SQTIHQWPATLVQPVGSPLSLECTVEGTSNPNLYWYRQAAGRGLQLLFYSVGIGQISSEVPQNLSASRPQDRQFILSSKKLLLSDSGFYLCAWSKGSGRILYFGPGTRLTVT.

The sample holds many counts of this clonotype. The chain links TRBV28 to TRBJ2-3, with 7 bases identical to TRBD1. The V gene end was trimmed by 8 bases and the J gene end by 6 bases; junction bases not matched to a gene: 8. CDR3 length equals 13 residues. Germline V gene sequence: CDR1 MDHEN, CDR2 SYDVKM. Here the CDR3 DNA reads TGTGCCAGCCGCGAGGGGGCGAAGGATACGCAGTATTTT. Its protein product is CASREGAKDTQYF.

V usage is TRBV29-1 and J usage is TRBJ2-7; D may be TRBD1 (6 bases). This CDR3 spans 15 amino acids. V was clipped by 0 bases and J by 7 bases, with 19 bases between them. From germline, CDR1 is SQVTM and CDR2 ANQGSEA. This chain's CDR3 is CSVEDWGTGFREQYF. DNA for the CDR3: TGCAGCGTTGAAGATTGGGGTACAGGGTTTAGGGAGCAGTACTTC.

The gene calls are TRBV2 and TRBJ2-1, with 8 bases aligning to TRBD1. The V and J ends lost 6 bases and 8 bases, in that order; junction bases with no gene match: 6. This CDR3 comprises 13 residues. CDR1 SNHLY and CDR2 FYNNEI come from the germline V gene. The CDR3 nucleotides are TGTGCCAGCAGAGCCCAGACAGGGGATGAGCAGTTCTTC. It codes for CASRAQTGDEQFF. Together with reference TRBV2 and TRBJ2-1, the CDR3 gives the full variable domain: EPEVTQTPSHQVTQMGQEVILRCVPISNHLYFYWYRQILGQKVEFLVSFYNNEISEKSEIFDDQFSVERPDGSNFTLKIRSTKLEDSAMYFCASRAQTGDEQFFGPGTRLTVL.

The chain couples TRBV29-1 to TRBJ2-3, with 10 bases that match TRBD2. The CDR3 sequence is 14 residues long. The V and J ends lost 6 bases and 0 bases, in that order; junction bases with no gene match: 3. CDR1 and CDR2 from the germline V gene are SQVTM and ANQGSEA. CDR3 sequence: CSVAGGASTDTQYF. As DNA, the CDR3 is TGCAGCGTAGCGGGAGGGGCTAGCACAGATACGCAGTATTTT.

The chain carries TRBV6-2 or TRBV6-3 and TRBJ2-1, with 12 nucleotides matching TRBD2. The J segment lost 6 bases and the V segment lost 9 bases, leaving 6 bases of the junction unmatched. Germline CDR1 reads MNHEY; CDR2 reads SVGEGT. This CDR3 is 14 amino acids long. In nucleotides, the CDR3 is TGTGCCAGTGGGACTAGCGGGCAGGTCAATGAGCAGTTCTTC. Protein sequence: CASGTSGQVNEQFF.

This clonotype was seen just once. J is TRBJ1-2 and V is TRBV7-6, with D perhaps TRBD1 (6 bases). Germline CDR1 reads SGHVS; CDR2 reads FNYEAQ. V was clipped by 6 bases and J by 5 bases, with 16 bases between them. The CDR3 totals 14 residues. CDR3 loop: CASRPWDTPYGYTF. For the CDR3, the DNA is TGTGCCAGCAGGCCTTGGGACACTCCTTATGGCTACACCTTC.

V usage is TRBV5-8 and J usage is TRBJ1-5; D remains ambiguous. V was shortened by 2 bases and J by 5 bases, with 11 bases between the two germline ends. CDR3 length: 14 residues. The germline V gene has CDR1 SGHTS and CDR2 YDEGEE. The CDR3 loop is CASSFDLGDQPQHF. CDR3 bases: TGTGCCAGCAGCTTCGACCTCGGGGATCAGCCCCAGCATTTT.

This clonotype is judged medium-sized. At one end the junction does not follow the germline gene, possibly because of a read error. The rearrangement links TRBV20-1 to TRBJ1-2; D possibly corresponds to TRBD1 (6 bases). The germline V gene has CDR1 DFQATT and CDR2 SNEGSKA (reference sequence). CDR3 length equals 11 residues. The CDR3 DNA follows: TGCAGTGCCAGAGTCCGGGACAAAGAAAACTTC. It encodes CSARVRDKENF.

The count of this clonotype is one. This sequence joins TRBV7-2 and TRBJ1-6; D remains unclear. The CDR3 runs to 16 residues. Per the germline V gene, CDR1 is SGHTA and CDR2 is FQGNSA. The V and J ends lost 0 bases and 5 bases respectively, with 11 bases between them. CDR3 amino acids: CASSLARPVNNSPLHF. The DNA for the CDR3 is TGTGCCAGCAGCTTAGCGCGGCCAGTTAATAATTCACCCCTCCACTTT.

This clonotype was detected many times. This may be a read error, as it is one base from a much larger clone. The chain is built from TRBV20-1 and TRBJ2-5, with 8 bases aligning to TRBD2. This CDR3 is 14 amino acids long. Trimming cost V 3 bases and J 7 bases; bases outside gene matches: 10. Germline values: CDR1 DFQATT, CDR2 SNEGSKA (reference sequence). The CDR3 region is CSARRLAGLATQYF. The CDR3 DNA reads as TGCAGTGCTAGGAGGCTAGCGGGTCTCGCGACCCAGTACTTC.

By share, this clonotype ranks as medium-sized (0.01 to 0.1%). The chain is built from TRBV4-3 and TRBJ2-3; tentatively, D is TRBD1 (5 bases). Germline V gene data show CDR1 as LGHNA and CDR2 as YSLEER. The CDR3 covers 16 residues. Trimming cost V 0 bases and J 3 bases, with 13 bases left between them. CDR3 protein: CASSQELAQGTDTQYF. DNA of the CDR3: TGCGCCAGCAGCCAAGAATTGGCTCAGGGAACAGATACGCAGTATTTT.

This clonotype was observed many times. The rearrangement joins TRBV28 to TRBJ1-6; TRBD1 might be the D (6 bases). Between the trimmed V and J ends, which lost 2 bases and 7 bases, there was a span of 12 bases. Germline CDR1 MDHEN, CDR2 SYDVKM. The CDR3 runs to 15 residues. CDR3 region: CASSLNGQGNSPLHF. CDR3 nucleotides: TGTGCCAGCAGTTTAAATGGTCAGGGGAATTCACCCCTCCACTTT.